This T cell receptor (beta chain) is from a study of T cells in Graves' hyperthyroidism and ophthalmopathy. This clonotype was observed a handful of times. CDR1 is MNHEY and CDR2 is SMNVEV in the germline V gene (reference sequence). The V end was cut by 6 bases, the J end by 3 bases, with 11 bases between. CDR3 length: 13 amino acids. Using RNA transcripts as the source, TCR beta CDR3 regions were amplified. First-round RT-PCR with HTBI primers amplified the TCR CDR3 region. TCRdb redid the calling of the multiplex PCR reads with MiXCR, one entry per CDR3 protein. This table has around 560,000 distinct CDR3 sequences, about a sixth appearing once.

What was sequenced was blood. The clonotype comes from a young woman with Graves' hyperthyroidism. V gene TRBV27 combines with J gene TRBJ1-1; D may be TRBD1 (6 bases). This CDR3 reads CASSYREDTEAFF. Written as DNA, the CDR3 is TGTGCCAGCAGCTACAGGGAAGACACTGAAGCTTTCTTT.